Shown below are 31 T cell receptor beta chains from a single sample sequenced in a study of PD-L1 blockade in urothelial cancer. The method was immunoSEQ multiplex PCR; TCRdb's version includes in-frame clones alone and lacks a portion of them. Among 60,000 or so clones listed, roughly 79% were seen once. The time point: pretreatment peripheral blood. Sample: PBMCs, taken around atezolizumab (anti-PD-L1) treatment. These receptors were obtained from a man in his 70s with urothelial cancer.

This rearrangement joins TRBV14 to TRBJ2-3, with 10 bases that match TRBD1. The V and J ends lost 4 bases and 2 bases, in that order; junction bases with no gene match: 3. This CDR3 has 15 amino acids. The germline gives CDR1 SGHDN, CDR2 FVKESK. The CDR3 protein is CASSPGQGITDTQYF. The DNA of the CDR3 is TGTGCCAGCAGCCCGGGACAGGGGATCACAGATACGCAGTATTTT.

CDR3 in amino acids: CASSMGQGSNTEAFF. The CDR3 nucleotides are TGCGCCAGCAGCATGGGACAGGGATCGAACACTGAAGCTTTCTTT. The chain recombines TRBV5-1 with TRBJ1-1; TRBD1 agrees at 9 bases. CDR1 and CDR2 from the germline V gene are SGHRS and YFSETQ. The ends lost 4 bases at V and 1 base at J; junction bases unmatched: 5. This CDR3 spans 15 amino acids.

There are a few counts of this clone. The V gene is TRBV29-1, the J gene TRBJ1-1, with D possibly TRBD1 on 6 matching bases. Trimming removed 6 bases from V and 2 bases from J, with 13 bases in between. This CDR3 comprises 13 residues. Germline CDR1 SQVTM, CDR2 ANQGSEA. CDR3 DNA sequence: TGCAGCGTGACCGAGGACAGCAACACTGAAGCTTTCTTT. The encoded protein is CSVTEDSNTEAFF.

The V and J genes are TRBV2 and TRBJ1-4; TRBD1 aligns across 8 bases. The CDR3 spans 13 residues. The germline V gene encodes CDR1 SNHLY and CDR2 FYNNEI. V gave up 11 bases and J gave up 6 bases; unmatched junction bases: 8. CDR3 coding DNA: TGTGCCTTAGGACAGGGCGATCATGAAAAACTGTTTTTT. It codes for CALGQGDHEKLFF.

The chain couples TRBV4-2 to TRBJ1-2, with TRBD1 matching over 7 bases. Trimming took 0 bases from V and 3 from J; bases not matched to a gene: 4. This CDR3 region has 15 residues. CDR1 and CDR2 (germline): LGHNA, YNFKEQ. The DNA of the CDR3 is TGTGCCAGCAGCCAAGATCAGGGGGTTGACTATGGCTACACCTTC. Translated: CASSQDQGVDYGYTF.

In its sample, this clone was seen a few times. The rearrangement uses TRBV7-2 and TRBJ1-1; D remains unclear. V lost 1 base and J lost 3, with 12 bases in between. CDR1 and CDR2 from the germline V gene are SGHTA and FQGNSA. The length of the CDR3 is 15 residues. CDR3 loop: CASSLVGSGYTEAFF. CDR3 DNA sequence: TGTGCCAGCAGCTTAGTAGGGTCGGGGTACACTGAAGCTTTCTTT.

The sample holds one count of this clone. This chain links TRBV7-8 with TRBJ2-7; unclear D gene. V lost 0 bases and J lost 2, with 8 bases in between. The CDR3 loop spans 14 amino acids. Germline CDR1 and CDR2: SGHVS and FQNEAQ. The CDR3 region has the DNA TGTGCCAGCAGCTTAGCGAACCGAGCCTACGAGCAGTACTTC. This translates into CASSLANRAYEQYF.

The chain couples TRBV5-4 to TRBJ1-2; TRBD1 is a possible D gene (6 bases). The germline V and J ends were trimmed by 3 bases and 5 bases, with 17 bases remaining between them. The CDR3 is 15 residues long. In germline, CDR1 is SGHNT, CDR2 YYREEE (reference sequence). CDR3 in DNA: TGTGCCAGCAGCTCACTAAAACAGGGATGGTATGGCTACACCTTC. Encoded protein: CASSSLKQGWYGYTF.

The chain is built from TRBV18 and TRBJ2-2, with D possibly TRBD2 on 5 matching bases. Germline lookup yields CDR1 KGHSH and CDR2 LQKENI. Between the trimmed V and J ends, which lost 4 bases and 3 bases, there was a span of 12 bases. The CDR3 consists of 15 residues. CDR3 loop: CASSREGLDTGELFF. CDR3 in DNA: TGTGCCAGCTCACGAGAAGGACTGGACACCGGGGAGCTGTTTTTT.

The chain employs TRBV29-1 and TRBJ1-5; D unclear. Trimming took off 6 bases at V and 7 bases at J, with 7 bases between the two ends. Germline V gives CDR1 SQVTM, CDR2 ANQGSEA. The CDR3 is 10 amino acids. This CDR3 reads CSVLKQPQHF. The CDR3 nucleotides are TGCAGCGTCCTAAAACAGCCCCAGCATTTT.

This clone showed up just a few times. The DNA for the CDR3 is TGTGCCAGCTCACCACCCCCGGACAGGAATGAAAAACTGTTTTTT. Amino acid sequence: CASSPPPDRNEKLFF. V usage is TRBV18 and J usage is TRBJ1-4; 7 nucleotides agree with TRBD1. The length of the CDR3 is 15 residues. Germline assignment: CDR1 KGHSH and CDR2 LQKENI. V was pared by 0 bases and J by 5 bases, with 3 bases of the junction left unmatched. Full variable domain (missing parts from reference TRBV18 and TRBJ1-4): NAGVMQNPRHLVRRRGQEARLRCSPMKGHSHVYWYRQLPEEGLKFMVYLQKENIIDESGMPKERFSAEFPKEGPSILRIQQVVRGDSAAYFCASSPPPDRNEKLFFGSGTQLSVL.

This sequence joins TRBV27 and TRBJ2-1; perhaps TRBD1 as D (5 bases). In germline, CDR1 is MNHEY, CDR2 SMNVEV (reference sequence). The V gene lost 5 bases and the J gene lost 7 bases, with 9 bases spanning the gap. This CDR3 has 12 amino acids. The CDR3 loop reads CASSEGVNEQFF. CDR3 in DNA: TGTGCCAGCAGTGAAGGGGTAAATGAGCAGTTCTTC.

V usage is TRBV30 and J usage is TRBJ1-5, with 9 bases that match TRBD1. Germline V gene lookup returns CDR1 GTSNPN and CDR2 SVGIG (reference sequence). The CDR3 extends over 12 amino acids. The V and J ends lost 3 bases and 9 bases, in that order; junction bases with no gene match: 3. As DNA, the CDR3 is TGTGCCTGGAGACAGGGGGCGGGGCCCCAGCATTTT. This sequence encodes CAWRQGAGPQHF.

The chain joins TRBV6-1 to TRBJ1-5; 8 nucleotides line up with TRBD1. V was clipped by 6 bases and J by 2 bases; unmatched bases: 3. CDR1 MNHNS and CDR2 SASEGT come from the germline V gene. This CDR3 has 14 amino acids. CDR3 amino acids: CASRTGDGNQPQHF. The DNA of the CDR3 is TGTGCCAGCAGGACAGGGGATGGCAATCAGCCCCAGCATTTT.

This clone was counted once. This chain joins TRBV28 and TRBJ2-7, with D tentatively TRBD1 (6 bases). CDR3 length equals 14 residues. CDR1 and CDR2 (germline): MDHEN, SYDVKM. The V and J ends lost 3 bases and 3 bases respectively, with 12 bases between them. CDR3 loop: CASSLVGQNYEQYF. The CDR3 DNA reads TGTGCCAGCAGTTTGGTGGGACAAAACTACGAGCAGTACTTC.

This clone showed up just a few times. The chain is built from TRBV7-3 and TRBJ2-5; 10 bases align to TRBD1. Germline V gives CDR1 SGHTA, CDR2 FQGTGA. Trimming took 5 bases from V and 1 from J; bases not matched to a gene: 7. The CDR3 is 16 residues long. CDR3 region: CASSLGQGGGQETQYF. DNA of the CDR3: TGTGCCAGCAGCCTTGGACAGGGGGGTGGCCAAGAGACCCAGTACTTC.

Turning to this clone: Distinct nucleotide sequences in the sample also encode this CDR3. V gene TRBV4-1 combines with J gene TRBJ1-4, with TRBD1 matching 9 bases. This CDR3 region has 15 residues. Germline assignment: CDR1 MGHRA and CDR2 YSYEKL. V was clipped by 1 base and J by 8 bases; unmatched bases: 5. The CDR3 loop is CASSQGDRVGEKLFF. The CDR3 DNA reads TGCGCCAGCAGCCAAGGGGACAGGGTAGGAGAAAAACTGTTTTTT.

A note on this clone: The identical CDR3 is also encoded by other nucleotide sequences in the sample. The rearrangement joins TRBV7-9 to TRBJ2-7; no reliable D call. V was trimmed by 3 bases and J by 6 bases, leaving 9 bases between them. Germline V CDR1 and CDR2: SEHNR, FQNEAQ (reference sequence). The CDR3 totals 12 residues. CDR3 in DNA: TGTGCCAGCAGCTTGACGGGTCTCGAGCAGTACTTC. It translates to CASSLTGLEQYF.

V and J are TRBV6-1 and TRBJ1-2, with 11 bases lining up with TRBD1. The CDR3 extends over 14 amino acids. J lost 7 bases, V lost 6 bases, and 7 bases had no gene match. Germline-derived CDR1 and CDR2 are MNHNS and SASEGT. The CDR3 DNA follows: TGTGCCAGCAGCGCGGACAGGGGGCGTAGTGGCTACACCTTC. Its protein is CASSADRGRSGYTF.

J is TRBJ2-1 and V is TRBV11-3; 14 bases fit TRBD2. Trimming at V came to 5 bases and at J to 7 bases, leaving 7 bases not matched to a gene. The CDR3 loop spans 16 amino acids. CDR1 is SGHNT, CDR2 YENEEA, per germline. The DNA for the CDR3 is TGTGCCAGCAGCGTAGGGACTAGCGGGAGATCTAATGAGCAGTTCTTC. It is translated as CASSVGTSGRSNEQFF.

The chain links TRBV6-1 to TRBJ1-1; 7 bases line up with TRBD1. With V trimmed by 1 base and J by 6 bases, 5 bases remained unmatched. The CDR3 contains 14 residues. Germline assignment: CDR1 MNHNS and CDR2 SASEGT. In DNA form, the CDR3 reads TGTGCCAGCAGTGAAGATTGGGACAGTTCTGAAGCTTTCTTT. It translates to CASSEDWDSSEAFF.

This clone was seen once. The CDR3 region is CASSYYRGLSTGELFF. The CDR3 bases are TGTGCCAGCAGTTACTATCGAGGGCTTAGCACCGGGGAGCTGTTTTTT. The chain links TRBV6-5 to TRBJ2-2; tentative D call: TRBD2 (5 bases). CDR1 is MNHEY, CDR2 SVGAGI, per germline. CDR3 length: 16 amino acids. The V end was cut by 1 base, the J end by 4 bases, with 13 bases between.

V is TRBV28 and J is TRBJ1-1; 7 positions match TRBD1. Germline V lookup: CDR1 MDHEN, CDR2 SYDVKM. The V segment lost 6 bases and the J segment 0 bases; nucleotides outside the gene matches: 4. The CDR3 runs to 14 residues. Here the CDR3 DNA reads TGTGCCAGCAGGCCAGGGGGTCTGAACACTGAAGCTTTCTTT. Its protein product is CASRPGGLNTEAFF. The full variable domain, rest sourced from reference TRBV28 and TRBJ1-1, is DVKVTQSSRYLVKRTGEKVFLECVQDMDHENMFWYRQDPGLGLRLIYFSYDVKMKEKGDIPEGYSVSREKKERFSLILESASTNQTSMYLCASRPGGLNTEAFFGQGTRLTVV.

The CDR3 here is CASRVAGRADTQYF. The CDR3 nucleotides are TGTGCCAGCAGAGTAGCGGGACGGGCAGATACGCAGTATTTT. The chain carries TRBV6-5 and TRBJ2-3; 8 bases are shared with TRBD2. J lost 4 bases, V lost 6 bases, and 6 bases had no gene match. The CDR3 has 14 residues. CDR1 and CDR2 (germline): MNHEY, SVGAGI.

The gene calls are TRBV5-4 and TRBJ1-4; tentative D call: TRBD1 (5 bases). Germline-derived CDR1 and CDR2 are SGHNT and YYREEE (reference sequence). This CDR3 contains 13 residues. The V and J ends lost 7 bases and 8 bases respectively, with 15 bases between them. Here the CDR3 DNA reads TGTGCCAGCGGCCCGCGGGACGGGGAAAAACTGTTTTTT. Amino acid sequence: CASGPRDGEKLFF.

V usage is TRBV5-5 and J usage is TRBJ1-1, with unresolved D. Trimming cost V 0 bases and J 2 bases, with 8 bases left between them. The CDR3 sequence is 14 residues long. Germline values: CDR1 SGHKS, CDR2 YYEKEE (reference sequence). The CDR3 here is CASSLERRNTEAFF. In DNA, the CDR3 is TGTGCCAGCAGCTTGGAGCGGCGAAACACTGAAGCTTTCTTT.

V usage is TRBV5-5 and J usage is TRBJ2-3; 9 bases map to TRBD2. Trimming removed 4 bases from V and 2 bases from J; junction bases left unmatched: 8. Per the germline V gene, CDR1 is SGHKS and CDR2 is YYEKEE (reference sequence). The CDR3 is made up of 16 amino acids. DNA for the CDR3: TGTGCCAGCAGCAGCGCGCTAGCGGGACTCACAGATACGCAGTATTTT. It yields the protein CASSSALAGLTDTQYF.

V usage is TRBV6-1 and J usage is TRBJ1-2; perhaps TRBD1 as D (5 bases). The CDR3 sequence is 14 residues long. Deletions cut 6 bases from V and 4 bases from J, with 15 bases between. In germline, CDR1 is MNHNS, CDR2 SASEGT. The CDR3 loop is CASSPGGIAYGYTF. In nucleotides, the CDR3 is TGTGCCAGCAGCCCGGGGGGAATCGCCTATGGCTACACCTTC.

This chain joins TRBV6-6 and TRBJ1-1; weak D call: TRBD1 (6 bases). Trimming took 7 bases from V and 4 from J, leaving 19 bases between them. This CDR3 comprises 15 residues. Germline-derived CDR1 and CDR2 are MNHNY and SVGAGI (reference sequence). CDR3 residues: CASIQGQGAVTEAFF. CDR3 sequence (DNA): TGTGCCAGCATCCAGGGGCAAGGGGCTGTCACTGAAGCTTTCTTT.

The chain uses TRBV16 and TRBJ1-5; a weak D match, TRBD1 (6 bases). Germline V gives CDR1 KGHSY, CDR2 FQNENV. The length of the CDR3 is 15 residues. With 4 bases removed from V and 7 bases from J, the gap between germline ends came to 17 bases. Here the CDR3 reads CASSPAAGARQPQHF. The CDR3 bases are TGTGCCAGCAGCCCCGCGGCGGGGGCTAGACAGCCCCAGCATTTT. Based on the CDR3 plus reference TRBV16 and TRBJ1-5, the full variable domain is GEEVAQTPKHLVRGEGQKAKLYCAPIKGHSYVFWYQQVLKNEFKFLISFQNENVFDETGMPKERFSAKCLPNSPCSLEIQATKLEDSAVYFCASSPAAGARQPQHFGDGTRLSIL.

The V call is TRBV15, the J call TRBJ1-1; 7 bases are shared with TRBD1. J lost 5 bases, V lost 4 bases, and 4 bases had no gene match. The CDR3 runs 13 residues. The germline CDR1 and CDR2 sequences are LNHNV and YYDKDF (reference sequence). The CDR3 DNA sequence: TGTGCCACCAGCAACACAGGGGAAACTGAAGCTTTCTTT. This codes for CATSNTGETEAFF.